The TCR beta chain under discussion was sequenced for a study of blood T cell repertoires in COVID-19. Overall study: COVID-19 samples, acute and convalescent, were from the United States, Italy and Spain.

Authors' analysis steps: Amplification of reference gene primers provided the estimated nucleated cell counts. The data were produced by immunoSEQ multiplex PCR, yet TCRdb's version contains in-frame clones alone and is incomplete. The DNA was the basis for D and trimming; V, J and clone size are from that table. This sample has around 190,000 clones, with 70% to 85% found just once. CDR3 length: 13 residues. The germline gives CDR1 GTSNPN, CDR2 SVGIG (reference sequence). V shed 3 bases and J shed 0 bases, with 8 bases lying between them. Sequencing input: peripheral blood. The chain employs TRBV30 and TRBJ1-2; the D is unclear. The clonotype originates from a woman aged 45-59 years with acute or convalescent COVID-19. The CDR3 spells CAWSASANYGYTF. The CDR3 nucleotides read TGTGCCTGGAGCGCTTCAGCTAACTATGGCTACACCTTC.